The subject of this entry is one T cell receptor (beta chain). What it binds is unknown. The CDR3 contains 13 residues. CDR1 and CDR2 from the germline V gene are SQVTM and ANQGSEA. The V segment lost 5 bases and the J segment 10 bases; nucleotides outside the gene matches: 10. This sample is part of a study of T cell responses to AZD1222 COVID-19 vaccine. Study-wide findings and caveats: Baseline antibody screening turned up just a handful of seropositive AZD1222 recipients.

Sequencing used immunoSEQ multiplex PCR; TCRdb keeps in-frame clones, though not all of them. The sample holds more than 95,000 clones; about 88% are singletons and the top ten take 35% to 55%. The rearrangement uses TRBV29-1 and TRBJ2-1, with 8 bases aligning to TRBD2. The material sequenced was peripheral blood, taken 28 days after the second AZD1222 dose. This receptor was taken from an adult who received the AZD1222 COVID-19 vaccine. For the CDR3, the DNA is TGCAGCGTTTCCGAAGCGGGGGTGGGAGAGCAGTTCTTC. It is translated as CSVSEAGVGEQFF.